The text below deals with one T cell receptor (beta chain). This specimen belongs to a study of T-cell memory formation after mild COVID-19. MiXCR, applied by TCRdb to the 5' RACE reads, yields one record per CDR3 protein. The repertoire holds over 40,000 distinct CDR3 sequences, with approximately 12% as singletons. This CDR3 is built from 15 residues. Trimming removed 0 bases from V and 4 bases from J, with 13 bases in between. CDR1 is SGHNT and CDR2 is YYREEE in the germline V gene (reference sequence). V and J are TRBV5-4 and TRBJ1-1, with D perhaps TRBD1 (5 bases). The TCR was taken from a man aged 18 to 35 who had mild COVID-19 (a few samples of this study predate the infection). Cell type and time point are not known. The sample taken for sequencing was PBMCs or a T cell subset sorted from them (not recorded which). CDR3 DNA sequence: TGTGCCAGCAGCTTGGAGGGGCCTTCGGGCACTGAAGCTTTCTTT. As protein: CASSLEGPSGTEAFF.